This TCR beta chain stems from a study of CD8+CD57+ T cells in acquired aplastic anemia. Across the whole study: Sorted CD4+ and CD8+ cells yielded about 3.1 ug of DNA on average. Points from the study as a whole: Common to patients and controls were roughly 30 CD8+ CDR3 sequences.

The use of genomic DNA as template underpinned the TCR beta VDJ and CDR3 profiling. MiXCR, run by TCRdb on the reads, gives a single entry per CDR3 protein. The data show about 270,000 distinct CDR3 sequences, roughly 50% seen once. To note about this clonotype: Its target is unknown.

What was sequenced was sorted CD4+, CD8+, or CD8+CD57+ T cells (not recorded which) from PBMCs. The receptor's source is a human donor with severe aplastic anemia or a healthy control (not recorded which).

The CDR3 here is CATRGRGSNQPQHF. In DNA form, the CDR3 reads TGTGCCACCAGGGGCAGGGGGAGCAATCAGCCCCAGCATTTT. The chain recombines TRBV24-1 with TRBJ1-5; 7 bases match TRBD1. Germline assignment: CDR1 KGHDR and CDR2 SFDVKD. CDR3 length: 14 residues. J was trimmed by 1 base and V by 7 bases; bases with no gene match: 3.